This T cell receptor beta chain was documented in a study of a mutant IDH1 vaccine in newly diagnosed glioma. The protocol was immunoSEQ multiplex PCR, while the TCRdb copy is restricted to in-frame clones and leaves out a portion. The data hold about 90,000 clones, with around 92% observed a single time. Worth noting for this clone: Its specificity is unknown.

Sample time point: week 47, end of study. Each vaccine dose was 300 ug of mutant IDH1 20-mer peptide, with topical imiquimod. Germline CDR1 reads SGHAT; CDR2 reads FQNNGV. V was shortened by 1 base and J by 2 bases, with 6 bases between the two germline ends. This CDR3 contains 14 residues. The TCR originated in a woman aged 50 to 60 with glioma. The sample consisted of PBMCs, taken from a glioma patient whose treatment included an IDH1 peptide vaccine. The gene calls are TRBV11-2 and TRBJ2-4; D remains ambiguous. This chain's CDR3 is CASSLGVPKNIQYF. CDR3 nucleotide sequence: TGTGCCAGCAGCTTAGGGGTCCCCAAAAACATTCAGTACTTC.